The rows below give T cell receptor beta chains drawn from one sample of a study of a mutant IDH1 vaccine in newly diagnosed glioma. Here immunoSEQ multiplex PCR was the method, and the copy in TCRdb shows in-frame clones only, minus some. This table holds about 66,000 clones, approximately 84% found once. Their specific antigens are unknown. The starting material was PBMCs, obtained from a glioma patient whose treatment included an IDH1 peptide vaccine. Receptors were obtained from a woman aged 45-60 years with glioma. Both conserved end residues are part of each CDR3. The D gene is left open where the match is weak. Not every row has a clone size; where given, it reads once, few, many or a size class.

V gene	J gene	clone size	D gene	CDR3 DNA	CDR3 protein
TRBV4-1	TRBJ2-1	-	-	TGCGCCAGCAGCCAAGGGGGGATGAGGAGCTCCTACAATGAGCAGTTCTTC	CASSQGGMRSSYNEQFF
TRBV5-1	TRBJ1-4	-	-	TGCGCCAGCAGCCAGACGGCGCAGTTTAATGAAAAACTGTTTTTT	CASSQTAQFNEKLFF
TRBV4-3	TRBJ1-1	-	-	TGCGCCAGCAGCCAGAGGCGGGAGAACACTGAAGCTTTCTTT	CASSQRRENTEAFF
TRBV4-2	TRBJ2-7	-	-	TGTGCCAGCAGCCAAGATATTGCAGTCACCATGAGACGGAGACAGTACTTC	CASSQDIAVTMRRRQYF
TRBV5-1	TRBJ2-1	-	-	TGCGCCAGCAGAACCTTACAGGGCACTGAGCAGTTCTTC	CASRTLQGTEQFF
TRBV6-4	TRBJ1-1	-	-	TGTGCCAGCAGTTCGGGTTTGAACACTGAAGCTTTCTTT	CASSSGLNTEAFF
TRBV7-3	TRBJ1-1	-	-	TGTGCCAGCAGCTTAGAGGAAAACACTGAAGCTTTCTTT	CASSLEENTEAFF
TRBV5-1	TRBJ2-2	-	-	TGCGCCAGCAGCTTTCAGGGAACCGGGGAGCTGTTTTTT	CASSFQGTGELFF
TRBV18	TRBJ1-1	-	-	TGTGCCAGCTCCGCGGCGGAGAACACTGAAGCTTTCTTT	CASSAAENTEAFF
TRBV7-2	TRBJ1-1	-	-	TGTGCCAGCAGCTTAGATGGGATGAACACTGAAGCTTTCTTT	CASSLDGMNTEAFF
TRBV28	TRBJ2-3	-	TRBD1	TGTGCCAGCGGACAGGGGGGCACAGATACGCAGTATTTT	CASGQGGTDTQYF
TRBV7-9	TRBJ1-3	-	-	TGTGCCAGCAGCTTAGATCTGGGGCCAGTAAACACCATATATTTT	CASSLDLGPVNTIYF
TRBV9	TRBJ2-3	few	TRBD1	TGTGCCAGCAGCGCATCACAGGGGGCGACGACAGATACGCAGTATTTT	CASSASQGATTDTQYF
TRBV6-5	TRBJ2-3	-	-	TGTGCCAGCAGTGCCACCAGGGCTCCGACAGATACGCAGTATTTT	CASSATRAPTDTQYF